The clone carrying this T cell receptor beta chain was seen once. The data originate from a study of blood T cell repertoires in COVID-19. Study information: T cells, B-cell-depleted T cells, or PBMCs supplied cDNA or gDNA.

CDR1 and CDR2 (germline): MDHEN, SYDVKM. The V end was cut by 5 bases, the J end by 7 bases, with 15 bases between. The CDR3 covers 15 residues. The protocol was immunoSEQ multiplex PCR, while the TCRdb copy is restricted to in-frame clones and leaves out a portion. The data hold about 110,000 clones, with approximately 83% observed a single time. The source material was peripheral blood. The V call is TRBV28, the J call TRBJ1-6; TRBD1 is a possible D gene (6 bases). The source of this sequence is a woman in her seventies with acute or convalescent COVID-19. The DNA of the CDR3 is TGTGCCAGCAGTCCCTGGGGGGGGCTCAATTCACCCCTCCACTTT. Residues: CASSPWGGLNSPLHF.